This T cell receptor beta chain was documented in a study of STAT5B mutations in CD4+ large granular lymphocyte leukemia. In the case of this clone: Its target is unknown.

General study findings and limits: TRBV06-family usage was enriched in top patient clones (8/27) versus controls (2/35). Without putative leukemic clones, patient CD4-sorted repertoires remained more clonal than healthy CD4+ repertoires.

Trimming pared 0 bases from V and 6 bases from J, leaving 9 bases between. Looked up from germline, CDR1 is GTSNPN and CDR2 is SVGIG (reference sequence). This CDR3 comprises 12 residues. Sequencing was at survey level. Per the original methods: Lowest detectable productive clonotype frequency was 2.59 x 10-5. The repertoire was sequenced with immunoSEQ multiplex PCR; TCRdb's copy has only in-frame clones and lacks some. V and J calls and clone size are given by that table; D and trimming were obtained from the DNA. The data hold about 35,000 clones, with over 60% observed a single time. The chain has TRBV30 and TRBJ2-7; possibly TRBD1 or TRBD2 for D (5 bases each). The clonotype was recovered from a human donor in good health. Sequenced: CD4+ T cells from blood buffy coats. The CDR3, as DNA: TGTGCCTGGAGTGTACTAGGGGTCGAGCAGTACTTC. Protein sequence: CAWSVLGVEQYF.